Following are 13 T cell receptor beta chains from one sample sequenced in a study of T cells after posttransplantation cyclophosphamide. Only in-frame clones appear in the TCRdb table, and some are missing; sequencing was by immunoSEQ multiplex PCR. The sample counts tens of thousands of clones, none seen once; the ten largest own roughly 7%. The specimen sequenced was PBMCs. Every receptor here comes from a woman aged 55 to 70 in good health, CMV-negative, and a related stem cell transplant donor.

This clone was seen at least ten times. The V and J genes are TRBV5-1 and TRBJ1-6; 7 bases agree with TRBD1. This CDR3 contains 16 residues. Germline V CDR1 and CDR2: SGHRS, YFSETQ. V lost 0 bases and J lost 4; bases outside the gene matches: 4. The CDR3 nucleotides are TGCGCCAGCAGCTTGGCCTCGGGACAGTATAATTCACCCCTCCACTTT. It is translated as CASSLASGQYNSPLHF.

The rearrangement links TRBV19 to TRBJ1-2; 10 bases line up with TRBD1. The CDR3 totals 13 residues. V lost 7 bases, J lost 6 bases, and 5 bases stayed unmatched. Per germline, CDR1 LNHDA and CDR2 SQIVND (reference sequence). CDR3 residues: CASTWDRGDGYTF. The DNA for the CDR3 is TGTGCCAGTACCTGGGACAGGGGCGATGGCTACACCTTC.

The sample holds a few counts of this clone. The junction shows a germline mismatch at one end, possibly a read error. V is TRBV7-7 and J is TRBJ2-3; TRBD2 matches 9 bases. The CDR3 consists of 14 residues. Germline V CDR1 and CDR2: SSHAT, FNYEAQ (reference sequence). CDR3 protein: CASSPGLAADTQYF. In DNA, the CDR3 is TGTGCTAGCAGCCCGGGACTAGCCGCAGATACGCAGTATTTT.

There are many counts of this clone. This chain connects TRBV20-1 to TRBJ2-7, with a weak D call TRBD2 (6 bases). The CDR3 runs to 11 residues. The V gene lost 3 bases and the J gene lost 4 bases, with 7 bases spanning the gap. Germline V gene lookup returns CDR1 DFQATT and CDR2 SNEGSKA (reference sequence). The CDR3 sequence is CSASGSYEQYF. Written as DNA, the CDR3 is TGCAGTGCTAGCGGGAGTTACGAGCAGTACTTC.

In this sample, this clone turned up many times. The rearrangement uses TRBV5-5 and TRBJ1-1; possibly TRBD1 for D (5 bases). V was cut by 0 bases and J by 3 bases, with 12 bases left in between. The germline CDR1 and CDR2 sequences are SGHKS and YYEKEE (reference sequence). The CDR3 consists of 15 residues. For the CDR3, the DNA is TGTGCCAGCAGCTTGGCTCAGACAGACCACACTGAAGCTTTCTTT. Translated, it gives CASSLAQTDHTEAFF.

This clone was counted at least ten times. The chain recombines TRBV14 with TRBJ1-1; 7 positions match TRBD1. From germline, CDR1 is SGHDN and CDR2 FVKESK. Unmatched junction bases numbered 9, after V lost 4 bases and J lost 4 bases. CDR3 size: 15 residues. The CDR3 protein is CASSRETGLLTEAFF. The CDR3 bases are TGTGCCAGCAGCCGGGAGACAGGGTTGCTCACTGAAGCTTTCTTT.

Ten or more counts support this clone. The rearrangement links TRBV6-1 to TRBJ1-5, with 10 bases fitting TRBD1. The CDR3 has 14 amino acids. Germline V gene sequence: CDR1 MNHNS, CDR2 SASEGT. With V trimmed by 6 bases and J by 6 bases, 5 bases remained unmatched. For the CDR3, the DNA is TGTGCCAGCAGAGGGACAGGGGATCCTCAGCCCCAGCATTTT. Translated: CASRGTGDPQPQHF.

Ten or more counts support this clone. This chain connects TRBV5-1 to TRBJ2-3, with 9 bases matching TRBD2. This CDR3 spans 17 amino acids. V lost 4 bases to trimming and J lost 1 base; unmatched junction nucleotides: 10. The germline V gene has CDR1 SGHRS and CDR2 YFSETQ. CDR3 nucleotides: TGCGCCAGCAGCGGAGGACAGTTAGCGGGAGGCACAGATACGCAGTATTTT. The encoded protein is CASSGGQLAGGTDTQYF.

In this sample, this clone turned up many times. The chain joins TRBV5-1 to TRBJ1-3, with D hard to call. V gave up 1 base and J gave up 0 bases, with 8 bases separating them. The CDR3 covers 15 residues. Germline CDR1 and CDR2: SGHRS and YFSETQ. The CDR3 reads CASSLSVSSGNTIYF. The CDR3, as DNA: TGCGCCAGCAGCTTGTCCGTGAGCTCTGGAAACACCATATATTTT.

The genes are TRBV15 and TRBJ2-6; D not resolved. CDR1 is LNHNV, CDR2 YYDKDF, per germline (reference sequence). The CDR3 consists of 15 residues. V was pared by 2 bases and J by 6 bases, with 11 bases between. CDR3 sequence reads: CATSRLLGEANVLTF. The CDR3 DNA sequence: TGTGCCACCAGCAGACTCCTAGGAGAGGCCAACGTCCTGACTTTC. The full variable domain, with the rest looked up from reference TRBV15 and TRBJ2-6, is DAMVIQNPRYQVTQFGKPVTLSCSQTLNHNVMYWYQQKSSQAPKLLFHYYDKDFNNEADTPDNFQSRRPNTSFCFLDIRSPGLGDTAMYLCATSRLLGEANVLTFGAGSRLTVL.

This clone occurred many times. The chain is built from TRBV19 and TRBJ2-3, with D tentatively TRBD1 (5 bases). CDR3 length: 12 amino acids. The germline gives CDR1 LNHDA, CDR2 SQIVND (reference sequence). V dropped 6 bases and J dropped 6 bases, with 10 bases sitting between them. The DNA of the CDR3 is TGTGCCAGTAGCGTAGGGGCTGATACGCAGTATTTT. This translates into CASSVGADTQYF.

This clone occurred many times. J is TRBJ2-1 and V is TRBV11-2; the match to TRBD1 covers 8 bases. With 5 bases clipped from V and 5 bases from J, the junction kept 8 bases outside the gene matches. CDR1 is SGHAT and CDR2 is FQNNGV in the germline V gene. CDR3 length equals 15 residues. CDR3 DNA sequence: TGTGCCAGCAGCGCCGGACAGGGAAGAAACAATGAGCAGTTCTTC. Its protein is CASSAGQGRNNEQFF.

This clone was seen many times. The chain couples TRBV4-1 to TRBJ2-5, with TRBD2 matching 7 bases. CDR1 MGHRA and CDR2 YSYEKL come from the germline V gene. The V and J ends lost 4 bases and 5 bases, in that order; junction bases with no gene match: 10. This CDR3 comprises 15 residues. DNA of the CDR3: TGCGCCAGCAGCCTTTGGGGCGGGGGTGGTGAGACCCAGTACTTC. Amino acid sequence: CASSLWGGGGETQYF.